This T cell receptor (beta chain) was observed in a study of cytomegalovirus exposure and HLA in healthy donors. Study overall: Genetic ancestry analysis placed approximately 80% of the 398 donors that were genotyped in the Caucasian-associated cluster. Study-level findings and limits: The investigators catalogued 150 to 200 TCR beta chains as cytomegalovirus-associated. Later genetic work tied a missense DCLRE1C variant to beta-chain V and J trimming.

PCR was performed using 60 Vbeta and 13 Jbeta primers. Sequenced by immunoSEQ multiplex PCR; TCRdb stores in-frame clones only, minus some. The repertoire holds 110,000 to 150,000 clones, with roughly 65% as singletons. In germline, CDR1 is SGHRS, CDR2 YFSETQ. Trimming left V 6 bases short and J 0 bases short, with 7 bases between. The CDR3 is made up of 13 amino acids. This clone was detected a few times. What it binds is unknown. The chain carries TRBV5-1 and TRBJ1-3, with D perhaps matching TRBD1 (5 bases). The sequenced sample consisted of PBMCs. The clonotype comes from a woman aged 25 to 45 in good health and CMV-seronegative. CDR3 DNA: TGCGCCAGCAACGGGGGCTCTGGAAACACCATATATTTT. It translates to CASNGGSGNTIYF.